The 5 T cell receptor beta chains below all came from one sample that was sequenced in a study of CD8 T cells in Susac syndrome (dated by TCRdb to 2018 to 2020). Libraries were made using the immunoSEQ multiplex PCR assay. RNA was extracted using the RNeasy kit, and about 0.5 to 1 ug of the RNA was reverse transcribed with random hexamers. TCRdb reworked the public reads: Q25 trimming with fastp, MiXCR clone assembly, productive beta chains retained. Duplicate CDR3 protein sequences are folded into a single record with the most common DNA and genes. In all, the sample holds 100,000 to 150,000 distinct CDR3 sequences, and 90% to 95% of those were seen once. The ten biggest clones cover more than 0.095% of the sample. Sequencing was done on a sample of CD4+ T cells from PBMCs. These receptors were taken from a human donor in good health.

In nucleotides, the CDR3 is TGTGCCACCAGCAGGCGTGGCGGGGGCTCCTACGAGCAGTACTTC. Its translation: CATSRRGGGSYEQYF. The genes are TRBV15 and TRBJ2-7; TRBD2 matches 7 bases. After removal of 3 bases from V and 0 bases from J, the junction contained 5 bases not matched to a gene. Germline lookup yields CDR1 LNHNV and CDR2 YYDKDF (reference sequence). The CDR3 consists of 15 residues.

The V and J genes are TRBV29-1 and TRBJ2-4, with D perhaps TRBD1 or TRBD2 (5 bases each). Germline assignment: CDR1 SQVTM and CDR2 ANQGSEA. The CDR3 spans 19 residues. Trimming shortened V by 0 bases and J by 3 bases, and 24 bases separated the two germline ends. Here the CDR3 reads CSVEDMAGSSLGNKNIQYF. The CDR3 coding sequence is TGCAGCGTTGAAGATATGGCAGGGAGTAGCTTGGGGAACAAAAACATTCAGTACTTC.

V usage is TRBV6-1 and J usage is TRBJ2-7; 7 bases agree with TRBD1. CDR1 and CDR2 (germline): MNHNS, SASEGT. The V gene end was trimmed by 5 bases and the J gene end by 3 bases; junction bases not matched to a gene: 7. The CDR3 covers 14 residues. CDR3 DNA sequence: TGTGCCAGCAGTAGCCGACAGGGAAACTACGAGCAGTACTTC. Translating gives CASSSRQGNYEQYF.

The table lists this clonotype with a count of one. The chain has TRBV19 and TRBJ1-1; TRBD1 might be the D (5 bases). V was trimmed by 8 bases and J by 1 base, leaving 20 bases between them. The germline CDR1 and CDR2 sequences are LNHDA and SQIVND (reference sequence). The CDR3 runs to 16 residues. CDR3 DNA sequence: TGTGCCAGTCGCTCGCAGGGTTCCTCCGAGAACACTGAAGCTTTCTTT. Translated, it gives CASRSQGSSENTEAFF.

The chain uses TRBV12-3 or TRBV12-4 and TRBJ2-1; the match to TRBD2 covers 8 bases. The CDR3 is 15 residues long. Unmatched junction bases numbered 10, after V lost 7 bases and J lost 5 bases. The CDR3 protein is CASTQLAEINNEQFF. The CDR3 bases are TGTGCCAGCACCCAACTAGCGGAGATAAACAATGAGCAGTTCTTC.